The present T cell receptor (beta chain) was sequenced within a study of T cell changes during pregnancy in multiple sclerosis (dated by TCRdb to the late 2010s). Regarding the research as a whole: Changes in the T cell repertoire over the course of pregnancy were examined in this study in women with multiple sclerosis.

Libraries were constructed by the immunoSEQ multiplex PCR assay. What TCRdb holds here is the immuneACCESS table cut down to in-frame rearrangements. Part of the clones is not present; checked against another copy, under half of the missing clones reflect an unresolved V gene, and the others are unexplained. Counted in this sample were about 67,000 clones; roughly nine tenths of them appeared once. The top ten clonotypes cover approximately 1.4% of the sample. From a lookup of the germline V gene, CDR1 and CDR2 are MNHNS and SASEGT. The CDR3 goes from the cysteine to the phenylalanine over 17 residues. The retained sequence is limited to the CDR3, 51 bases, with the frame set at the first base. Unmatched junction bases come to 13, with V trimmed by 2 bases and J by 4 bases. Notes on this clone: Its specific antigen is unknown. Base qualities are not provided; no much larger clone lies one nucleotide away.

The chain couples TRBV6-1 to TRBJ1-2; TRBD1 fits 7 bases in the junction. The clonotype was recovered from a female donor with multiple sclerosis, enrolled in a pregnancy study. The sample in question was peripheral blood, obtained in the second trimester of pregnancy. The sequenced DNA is TGTGCCAGCAGTGAAAGGACCACAGGGGTTGATTTCTATGGCTACACCTTC. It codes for CASSERTTGVDFYGYTF.